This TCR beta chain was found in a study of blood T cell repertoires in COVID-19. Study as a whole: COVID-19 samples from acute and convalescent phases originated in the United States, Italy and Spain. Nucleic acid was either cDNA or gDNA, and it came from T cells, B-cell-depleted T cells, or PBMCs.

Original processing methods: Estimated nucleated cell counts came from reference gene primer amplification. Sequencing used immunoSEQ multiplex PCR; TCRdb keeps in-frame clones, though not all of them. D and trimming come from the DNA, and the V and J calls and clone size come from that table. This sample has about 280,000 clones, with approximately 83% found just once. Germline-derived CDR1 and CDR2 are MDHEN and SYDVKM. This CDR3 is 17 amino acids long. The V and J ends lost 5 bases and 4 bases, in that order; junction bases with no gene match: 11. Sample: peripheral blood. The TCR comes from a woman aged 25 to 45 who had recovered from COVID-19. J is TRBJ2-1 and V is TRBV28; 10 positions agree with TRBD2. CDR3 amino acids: CASSPMMTSGFYNEQFF. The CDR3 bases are TGTGCCAGCAGTCCTATGATGACTAGCGGGTTTTACAATGAGCAGTTCTTC.